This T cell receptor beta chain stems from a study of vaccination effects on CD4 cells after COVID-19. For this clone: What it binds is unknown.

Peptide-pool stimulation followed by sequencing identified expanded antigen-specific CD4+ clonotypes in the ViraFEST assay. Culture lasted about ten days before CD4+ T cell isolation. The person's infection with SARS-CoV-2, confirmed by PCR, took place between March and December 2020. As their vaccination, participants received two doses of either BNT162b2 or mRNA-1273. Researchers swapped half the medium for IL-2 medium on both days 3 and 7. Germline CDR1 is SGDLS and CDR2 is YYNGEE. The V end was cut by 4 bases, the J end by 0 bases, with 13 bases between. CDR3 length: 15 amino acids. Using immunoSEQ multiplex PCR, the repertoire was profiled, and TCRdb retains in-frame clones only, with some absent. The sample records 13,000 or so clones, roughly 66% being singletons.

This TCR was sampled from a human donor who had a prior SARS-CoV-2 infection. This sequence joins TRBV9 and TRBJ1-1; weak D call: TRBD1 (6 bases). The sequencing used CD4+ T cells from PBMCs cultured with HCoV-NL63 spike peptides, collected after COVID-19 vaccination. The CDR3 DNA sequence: TGTGCCAGCAGCATCCTGACAGGACTGAACACTGAAGCTTTCTTT. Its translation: CASSILTGLNTEAFF.